This T cell receptor beta chain was documented in a study of vaccination and CD4 T cells after COVID-19. Time point reported: late sampling 161 to 241 days after vaccination in three convalescent patients. Each CDR3 protein gets one entry after TCRdb re-called the PCR reads with MiXCR. The data show approximately 36,000 distinct CDR3 sequences, with 36% seen just once and approximately 6.3% held by the top ten. This CDR3 comprises 14 residues. With 6 bases removed from V and 0 bases from J, the gap between germline ends came to 9 bases. Germline CDR1 and CDR2: MNHNS and SASEGT. The TCR comes from a human donor who had recovered from COVID-19. The chain carries TRBV6-1 and TRBJ1-5; D ambiguous. The sample was CD4+ T cells from blood, taken about 7 months after SARS-CoV-2 vaccination. The CDR3 spells CASRASYSNQPQHF. In DNA, the CDR3 is TGTGCCAGCAGGGCAAGTTATAGCAATCAGCCCCAGCATTTT.